This TCR beta chain appears in the sequencing data of a study of PD-L1 blockade in urothelial cancer. The time point: peripheral blood 6 weeks after treatment start. TCRdb's copy holds only in-frame clones and misses some; the assay was immunoSEQ multiplex PCR. This sample has just under 45,000 clones, with roughly 80% found just once. The sequences come from PBMCs, collected around atezolizumab (anti-PD-L1) treatment. The receptor source for this set is a man aged 55-75 years with urothelial cancer.

V gene TRBV5-6 combines with J gene TRBJ1-1; TRBD1 matches 8 bases. This CDR3 has 14 residues. V dropped 4 bases and J dropped 1; count of bases not matched to a gene: 3. Germline assignment: CDR1 SGHDT and CDR2 YYEEEE. The CDR3 loop is CASSTDRGNTEAFF. The CDR3 nucleotides are TGTGCCAGCAGCACAGACAGGGGGAACACTGAAGCTTTCTTT.